This T cell receptor (beta chain) was captured by sequencing in a study of PD-1 blockade in mismatch repair-deficient tumors. Three pembrolizumab responders had their TCRs sequenced. V lost 7 bases and J 2 bases, leaving 17 bases between the germline ends. From germline, CDR1 is SEHNR and CDR2 FQNEAQ (reference sequence). The CDR3 runs 15 residues. The data were produced by immunoSEQ multiplex PCR, yet TCRdb's version contains in-frame clones alone and is incomplete. In the table there are about 39,000 clones, roughly 84% of which are singletons. The chain couples TRBV7-9 to TRBJ1-1; weak D call: TRBD1 (6 bases). The sequenced sample was PBMCs, obtained around 40 weeks after starting pembrolizumab. This receptor was obtained from an adult with mismatch repair-deficient cancer. The CDR3 region is CASTTSNRENTEAFF. The CDR3 bases are TGTGCCAGCACCACCTCAAACAGGGAAAACACTGAAGCTTTCTTT.